The 10 T cell receptor beta chains presented below share a single source sample, sequenced in a study of blood T cell repertoires in COVID-19. The table came from immunoSEQ multiplex PCR; TCRdb's copy has only in-frame clones and leaves some out. The sample consists of fewer than 250,000 clones, approximately 86% of them appearing once. Sequences were obtained from peripheral blood. Receptor source: a human donor in a cohort sampled during active COVID-19.

CDR3 nucleotide sequence: TGTGCCAGCTCACCGCAACAGGGGGAGGGTGAAGCTTTCTTT. The encoded protein is CASSPQQGEGEAFF. J is TRBJ1-1 and V is TRBV18; 8 positions agree with TRBD1. The CDR3 is made up of 14 amino acids. The V gene's germline CDR1 is KGHSH and CDR2 LQKENI. Germline trimming cut 3 bases from V and 7 bases from J; bases unmatched to any gene: 7.

This clone was picked up a small number of times. V usage is TRBV28 and J usage is TRBJ1-2; D gene uncertain. The V gene lost 3 bases and the J gene lost 8 bases, with 13 bases spanning the gap. This CDR3 has 13 residues. Germline assignment: CDR1 MDHEN and CDR2 SYDVKM. As DNA, the CDR3 is TGTGCCAGCAGTTTCGAGACCGCGAGGGGCTACACCTTC. Protein sequence: CASSFETARGYTF.

The chain combines TRBV7-8 with TRBJ1-6; TRBD1 agrees at 7 bases. Germline V CDR1 and CDR2: SGHVS, FQNEAQ. There are 14 residues in the CDR3. V was pared by 5 bases and J by 9 bases, with 7 bases of the junction left unmatched. The CDR3 loop reads CASSPTGVSSPLHF. DNA for the CDR3: TGTGCCAGCAGCCCAACAGGGGTGAGTTCACCCCTCCACTTT.

The rearrangement joins TRBV19 to TRBJ2-2; 11 positions match TRBD2. This CDR3 spans 15 amino acids. Looked up from germline, CDR1 is LNHDA and CDR2 is SQIVND (reference sequence). V was clipped by 4 bases and J by 6 bases; unmatched bases: 4. The CDR3 loop reads CASSTTSGSAGELFF. The CDR3 nucleotides read TGTGCCAGTAGTACTACTAGCGGGAGCGCCGGGGAGCTGTTTTTT.

The chain links TRBV4-2 to TRBJ2-3; TRBD1 is a possible D gene (5 bases). V was cut by 0 bases and J by 3 bases, with 16 bases left in between. The germline CDR1 and CDR2 sequences are LGHNA and YNFKEQ. CDR3 length: 17 amino acids. For the CDR3, the DNA is TGTGCCAGCAGCCAAGATCAAGGAAGGGGAAGGACAGATACGCAGTATTTT. Its translation is CASSQDQGRGRTDTQYF.

In this sample, this clone turned up once. This chain links TRBV18 with TRBJ1-1; D may be TRBD1 (6 bases). Germline CDR1 reads KGHSH; CDR2 reads LQKENI. The length of the CDR3 is 15 residues. Trimming left V 1 base short and J 3 bases short, with 12 bases between. CDR3 nucleotide sequence: TGTGCCAGCTCACCACTACAGGGATGGGACACTGAAGCTTTCTTT. It translates to CASSPLQGWDTEAFF.

This clone was seen just once. The genes are TRBV15 and TRBJ1-1, with 8 bases that match TRBD1. Germline CDR1 LNHNV, CDR2 YYDKDF (reference sequence). CDR3 length: 12 amino acids. The V gene end was trimmed by 9 bases and the J gene end by 7 bases; junction bases not matched to a gene: 7. The CDR3 DNA sequence: TGTGCCACTGTAAGACAGGGGAGTGAAGCTTTCTTT. Its protein product is CATVRQGSEAFF.

The chain employs TRBV5-5 and TRBJ1-4, with D tentatively TRBD1 (6 bases). The V gene's germline CDR1 is SGHKS and CDR2 YYEKEE (reference sequence). V lost 6 bases and J 12 bases, leaving 24 bases between the germline ends. CDR3 length: 15 residues. The CDR3 region has the DNA TGTGCCAGCACCTCATCCGGGACACCCGGGGGGGAACTGTTTTTT. This gives the protein CASTSSGTPGGELFF.

The chain carries TRBV6-2 or TRBV6-3 and TRBJ2-5, with D possibly matching TRBD1 (6 bases). The germline gives CDR1 MNHEY, CDR2 SVGEGT. V was trimmed by 2 bases and J by 0 bases, leaving 10 bases between them. The CDR3 totals 15 residues. The CDR3 sequence is CASSYPRTDQETQYF. CDR3 in DNA: TGTGCCAGCAGTTACCCGAGGACAGACCAAGAGACCCAGTACTTC.

The chain joins TRBV9 to TRBJ2-4; 7 nucleotides agree with TRBD1. This CDR3 contains 13 residues. Germline loops: CDR1 SGDLS, CDR2 YYNGEE. J lost 6 bases, V lost 4 bases, and 4 bases had no gene match. CDR3 nucleotides: TGTGCCAGCAGCCCTAACAGGGGAAACATTCAGTACTTC. This translates into CASSPNRGNIQYF.